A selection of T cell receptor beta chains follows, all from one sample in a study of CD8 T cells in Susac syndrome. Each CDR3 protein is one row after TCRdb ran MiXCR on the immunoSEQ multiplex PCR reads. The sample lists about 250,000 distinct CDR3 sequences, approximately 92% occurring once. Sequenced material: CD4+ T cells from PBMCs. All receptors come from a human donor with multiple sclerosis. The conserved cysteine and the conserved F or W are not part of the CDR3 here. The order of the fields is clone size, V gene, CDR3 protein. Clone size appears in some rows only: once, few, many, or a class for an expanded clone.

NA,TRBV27,ASTVRGVGNSPLH
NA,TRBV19,ASSIAAFSYEQY
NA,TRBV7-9,ASSFGQEDNYGYT
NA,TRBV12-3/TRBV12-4,ASCLGEGTYGYT
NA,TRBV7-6,ASSLADGSTDTQY
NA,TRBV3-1,ASSLARRGNTGELF
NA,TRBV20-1,SAREARSSYEQY
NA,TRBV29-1,SVDWAGAGNTIY
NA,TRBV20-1,SASFGRTLLIRSPLH
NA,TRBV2,ASTGTGIYNEQF
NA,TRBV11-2,ASSLALLGEQY
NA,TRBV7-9,ASTLNTGELF
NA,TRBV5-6,ASSSDSTDTQY
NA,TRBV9,ASSPRTSGTADTQY
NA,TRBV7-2,ASSSSGAGGPLDTQY
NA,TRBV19,ASSIVWTGPIQY
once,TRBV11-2,ASSHGRRGFSGNTIY